Reported below is one T cell receptor beta chain. The antigen remains undetermined. The data originate from a study of blood T cells in healthy people across ages. Overall study context: Researchers report that template switching captured about one barcoded beta molecule per two T cells. General study findings and limits: Whereas aged donors had fewer naive CD4+ cells, long-lived donors had more of them and higher diversity.

Healthy Caucasian individuals from Russia aged about 6 to 90 were enrolled as donors. Samples each had at least 5 micrograms of total RNA extracted. Germline V gives CDR1 SGHTA, CDR2 FQGTGA. CDR3 size: 17 residues. Trimming stripped 3 bases from V and 3 bases from J, with 19 bases between. Sample-barcoded 5' priming and a J-beta primer mix drove a second PCR of roughly 6 to 12 cycles. Each CDR3 protein is one row after TCRdb ran MiXCR on the 5' RACE reads. The profile shows around 280,000 distinct CDR3 sequences, roughly a quarter of them singletons. The sample consisted of blood. This receptor was identified in a woman aged 65 to 85 in good health. V and J are TRBV7-3 and TRBJ2-3, with D perhaps TRBD2 (6 bases). The CDR3 protein is CASSFFGTSRETDTQYF. DNA of the CDR3: TGTGCCAGCAGCTTTTTTGGTACTAGCCGGGAAACAGATACGCAGTATTTT. Supplemented by reference TRBV7-3 and TRBJ2-3, the full variable domain reads GAGVSQTPSNKVTEKGKYVELRCDPISGHTALYWYRQSLGQGPEFLIYFQGTGAADDSGLPNDRFFAVRPEGSVSTLKIQRTERGDSAVYLCASSFFGTSRETDTQYFGPGTRLTVL.